These 22 T cell receptor beta chains were sequenced from one sample in a study of post-analysis software for immune sequencing data. For these receptors, no antigen is known. Every TCR beta cDNA library bore unique molecular identifiers. TCRdb processed the PCR reads anew with MiXCR; each CDR3 protein has one entry. The sample lists about 680,000 distinct CDR3 sequences; 59% were seen once. Study-wide points: TRBV segments more frequent in patients than in controls numbered roughly five and included TRBV5-6, TRBV5-1 and TRBV20-1.

The sequenced sample consisted of blood. The receptors here all came from a girl aged 2 to 9 with multiple sclerosis.

The chain combines TRBV10-3 with TRBJ2-1, with D uncertain. CDR3 size: 13 residues. Germline V gene lookup returns CDR1 ENHRY and CDR2 SYGVKD. Trimming stripped 8 bases from V and 0 bases from J, with 8 bases between. CDR3 nucleotides: TGTGCCATCCTCGATAGCTCCTACAATGAGCAGTTCTTC. This codes for CAILDSSYNEQFF.

This rearrangement joins TRBV29-1 to TRBJ2-1; the match to TRBD1 covers 9 bases. V dropped 5 bases and J dropped 3; count of bases not matched to a gene: 8. The germline gives CDR1 SQVTM, CDR2 ANQGSEA. The CDR3 runs 15 residues. The CDR3 sequence: CSVTPRTGVYNEQFF. CDR3 nucleotides: TGCAGCGTTACCCCCAGGACAGGGGTCTACAATGAGCAGTTCTTC.

This clonotype was seen only once. V gene TRBV12-3 or TRBV12-4 combines with J gene TRBJ2-2; maybe TRBD1 (6 bases). V dropped 3 bases and J dropped 5 bases, with 7 bases sitting between them. CDR3 length: 13 amino acids. Written as DNA, the CDR3 is TGTGCCAGCAGTTTCAGGGGAACCGGGGAGCTGTTTTTT. This codes for CASSFRGTGELFF.

This clonotype has more than one count but fewer than ten. This rearrangement joins TRBV12-3 or TRBV12-4 to TRBJ2-6, with D unclear. The V end was cut by 0 bases, the J end by 8 bases, with 8 bases between. The CDR3 covers 14 residues. The CDR3 DNA follows: TGTGCCAGCAGTTTAGCTCTAGGGACCAACGTCCTGACTTTC. Translated, it gives CASSLALGTNVLTF.

V is TRBV20-1 and J is TRBJ2-5; 7 bases map to TRBD2. The CDR3 contains 13 residues. Germline assignment: CDR1 DFQATT and CDR2 SNEGSKA (reference sequence). Unmatched junction bases numbered 5, after V lost 2 bases and J lost 5 bases. The CDR3 is CSARTTSRETQYF. DNA for the CDR3: TGCAGTGCTAGAACGACTAGCAGGGAGACCCAGTACTTC.

The chain is built from TRBV7-6 and TRBJ2-5, with D unresolved. The germline V gene encodes CDR1 SGHVS and CDR2 FNYEAQ. The V and J ends lost 2 bases and 3 bases respectively, with 7 bases between them. The CDR3 is 13 residues long. CDR3 sequence reads: CASSLQPKETQYF. The CDR3 nucleotides are TGTGCCAGCAGCTTACAGCCTAAAGAGACCCAGTACTTC.

The rearrangement joins TRBV20-1 to TRBJ1-2; possible D gene TRBD1, 6 bases. The CDR3 is 14 amino acids. The germline V gene has CDR1 DFQATT and CDR2 SNEGSKA (reference sequence). The V gene lost 4 bases and the J gene lost 0 bases, with 12 bases spanning the gap. The CDR3 DNA follows: TGCAGTGCTAAGTCACAGGGTTCTAACTATGGCTACACCTTC. Translating it yields CSAKSQGSNYGYTF.

This sequence joins TRBV5-1 and TRBJ2-1; D unclear. CDR3 size: 13 residues. CDR1 SGHRS and CDR2 YFSETQ come from the germline V gene. The V gene lost 4 bases and the J gene lost 6 bases, with 11 bases spanning the gap. CDR3 in DNA: TGCGCCAGCAGCAGAGAAGTAGGCAATGAGCAGTTCTTC. Amino acids: CASSREVGNEQFF.

This clonotype was recorded a few times. One junction end does not reproduce the germline sequence, and a read error may be involved. The chain links TRBV5-1 to TRBJ2-5; TRBD1 agrees at 7 bases. The CDR3 is 16 amino acids. CDR1 and CDR2 (germline): SGHRS, YFSETQ. CDR3 protein: CTSSLFRDRRYETQYF. The CDR3 coding sequence is TGCACCAGCAGCTTATTCCGGGACAGACGATACGAGACCCAGTACTTC.

V gene TRBV29-1 combines with J gene TRBJ1-2; D is perhaps TRBD1 (5 bases). Between the trimmed V and J ends, which lost 7 bases and 4 bases, there was a span of 16 bases. The germline gives CDR1 SQVTM, CDR2 ANQGSEA. This CDR3 contains 13 residues. Written as DNA, the CDR3 is TGCAGCGCTACGACAGTGACCTTCTATGGCTACACCTTC. Encoded protein: CSATTVTFYGYTF.

This clonotype was seen only a few times. CDR3: CASSLVGANVQETQYF. The CDR3 DNA sequence: TGTGCCAGCAGCTTAGTGGGCGCTAACGTACAAGAGACCCAGTACTTC. V gene TRBV7-2 combines with J gene TRBJ2-5; D is unclear. Germline CDR1 reads SGHTA; CDR2 reads FQGNSA. The V gene lost 1 base and the J gene lost 2 bases, with 14 bases spanning the gap. The length of the CDR3 is 16 residues.

This chain connects TRBV3-1 to TRBJ2-1; possible D gene TRBD2, 7 bases. The V gene's germline CDR1 is LGHDT and CDR2 YNNKEL (reference sequence). V was trimmed by 6 bases and J by 9 bases, leaving 21 bases between them. This CDR3 is 15 amino acids long. The CDR3 DNA reads as TGTGCCAGCAGGACCCTGGGGGGGGCCGAGGGTGAGCAGTTCTTC. It yields the protein CASRTLGGAEGEQFF.

The CDR3 bases are TGTGCCAGCTCACCACAGGGTAGGCGAGATACGCAGTATTTT. This sequence encodes CASSPQGRRDTQYF. The chain combines TRBV18 with TRBJ2-3; D gene unclear. The V gene lost 1 base and the J gene lost 5 bases, with 10 bases spanning the gap. The CDR3 spans 14 residues. Germline assignment: CDR1 KGHSH and CDR2 LQKENI.

In this sample, this clonotype turned up a few times. The chain is built from TRBV15 and TRBJ2-3; 12 bases match TRBD1. The germline V gene has CDR1 LNHNV and CDR2 YYDKDF (reference sequence). The V segment lost 3 bases and the J segment 0 bases; nucleotides outside the gene matches: 1. This CDR3 region has 16 residues. In DNA form, the CDR3 reads TGTGCCACCAGCAGGGGACAGGGGGCGAGCACAGATACGCAGTATTTT. This encodes CATSRGQGASTDTQYF.

In its sample, this clonotype was seen a few times. Here the CDR3 DNA reads TGTGCCAGCAGCCAAGTCCTCGGGGGCGCAAACACCTTC. Protein: CASSQVLGGANTF. The chain recombines TRBV3-1 with TRBJ1-2; a weak D match, TRBD1 (6 bases). Per the germline V gene, CDR1 is LGHDT and CDR2 is YNNKEL (reference sequence). The CDR3 has 13 amino acids. The V and J ends lost 1 base and 12 bases respectively, with 15 bases between them.

The chain is built from TRBV20-1 and TRBJ1-1, with a tentative D call TRBD1 (5 bases). The length of the CDR3 is 14 residues. V was cut by 0 bases and J by 4 bases, with 12 bases left in between. CDR1 is DFQATT, CDR2 SNEGSKA, per germline (reference sequence). The chain's CDR3 is CSARDFEGVTEAFF. The CDR3 DNA reads as TGCAGTGCTAGAGATTTCGAAGGGGTCACTGAAGCTTTCTTT.

J is TRBJ2-1 and V is TRBV24-1; D call uncertain. The CDR3 has 13 residues. CDR1 and CDR2 (germline): KGHDR, SFDVKD. Trimming took off 5 bases at V and 7 bases at J, with 11 bases between the two ends. CDR3: CATSAADGNEQFF. As DNA, the CDR3 is TGTGCCACCAGTGCCGCGGACGGAAATGAGCAGTTCTTC.

This rearrangement joins TRBV10-3 to TRBJ2-7; D is possibly TRBD2 (5 bases). The J call may be mistaken, given a closer DNA end match to TRBJ2-5. CDR1 ENHRY and CDR2 SYGVKD come from the germline V gene. This CDR3 is 13 amino acids long. The CDR3 region is CAISSGDRETQYF. CDR3 sequence (DNA): TGTGCCATCAGTTCCGGGGATCGGGAGACCCAGTACTTC.

The chain uses TRBV4-1 and TRBJ2-7; 8 bases are shared with TRBD1. CDR1 MGHRA and CDR2 YSYEKL come from the germline V gene. Trimming at V came to 2 bases and at J to 5 bases, leaving 5 bases not matched to a gene. The length of the CDR3 is 14 residues. The chain's CDR3 is CASSQPGQANEQYF. The CDR3 coding sequence is TGCGCCAGCAGCCAACCGGGACAGGCTAACGAGCAGTACTTC.

The rearrangement links TRBV15 to TRBJ2-1, with 9 bases aligning to TRBD2. Per germline, CDR1 LNHNV and CDR2 YYDKDF (reference sequence). The CDR3 totals 16 residues. V lost 2 bases and J lost 1; bases outside the gene matches: 3. DNA of the CDR3: TGTGCCACCAGCAGACGGCGGGGGGGGTCCTACAATGAGCAGTTCTTC. It is translated as CATSRRRGGSYNEQFF. The whole variable domain, remainder taken from reference TRBV15 and TRBJ2-1, is DAMVIQNPRYQVTQFGKPVTLSCSQTLNHNVMYWYQQKSSQAPKLLFHYYDKDFNNEADTPDNFQSRRPNTSFCFLDIRSPGLGDTAMYLCATSRRRGGSYNEQFFGPGTRLTVL.

V usage is TRBV5-1 and J usage is TRBJ2-6, with D hard to call. There are 17 residues in the CDR3. CDR1 and CDR2 from the germline V gene are SGHRS and YFSETQ. The V end lost 2 bases, the J end lost 2 bases, and 14 bases lay between the germline ends. This CDR3 reads CASSLILTGTGANVLTF. In nucleotides, the CDR3 is TGCGCCAGCAGCTTAATCCTGACTGGGACTGGGGCCAACGTCCTGACTTTC.

The chain is built from TRBV3-1 and TRBJ1-4, with D possibly being TRBD1 (6 bases). The V end lost 1 base, the J end lost 7 bases, and 16 bases lay between the germline ends. CDR1 is LGHDT, CDR2 YNNKEL, per germline (reference sequence). The CDR3 totals 16 residues. The CDR3 nucleotides are TGTGCCAGCAGCCAAGTCCCGGGGACAACTGGTGAAAAACTGTTTTTT. Protein: CASSQVPGTTGEKLFF.